Listed below are T cell receptor beta chains from one sample, sequenced in a study of CD8+ T cells in alopecia areata. The assay was immunoSEQ multiplex PCR, and TCRdb's table has in-frame clones only and misses some. Here the sample spans about 270,000 clones, about 60% being singletons. This specimen consisted of CD4+ T cells sorted from blood, obtained at week 52, from a patient treated with tofacitinib. All receptors derive from a human donor with alopecia areata. Each CDR3 is given with its conserved first and last residue. Each record gives: clone size, D gene, V gene, J gene, CDR3 DNA, CDR3 protein. A D gene is named only where the DNA matches it firmly. Expanded clones get a size class; other rows say once, few or many, or leave the size out.

>few|NA|TRBV19|TRBJ2-7
TGTGCCAGTAGTATAGCCCTACAGAGCTCCTACGAGCAGTACTTC
CASSIALQSSYEQYF
>NA|NA|TRBV4-1|TRBJ1-4
TGCGCCAGCAGCCAAGGGGACTGGACTAATGAAAAACTGTTTTTT
CASSQGDWTNEKLFF
>NA|NA|TRBV27|TRBJ2-7
TGTGCCAGCAGGCCGCTGGGTCGCTACGAGCAGTACTTC
CASRPLGRYEQYF
>NA|TRBD2|TRBV7-9|TRBJ2-5
TGTGCCAGCAGCATGCGACTAGCTCGGGAGACCCAGTACTTC
CASSMRLARETQYF
>NA|NA|TRBV5-4|TRBJ2-5
TGTGCCAGCAGCTTCGGACAACACCAAGAGACCCAGTACTTC
CASSFGQHQETQYF
>few|TRBD1|TRBV30|TRBJ1-1
TGTGCCTGGAGACAGGGGGTTTCGAACACTGAAGCTTTCTTT
CAWRQGVSNTEAFF
>NA|NA|TRBV29-1|TRBJ2-7
TGCAGCGTTGAATCCCCAGGGGTCTACGAGCAGTACTTC
CSVESPGVYEQYF
>NA|NA|TRBV7-9|TRBJ1-4
TGTGCCAGCAGATTAAATGAAAAACTGTTTTTT
CASRLNEKLFF
>NA|NA|TRBV9|TRBJ1-2
TGTGCCAGCAGCGCGATTTCATCTAACTATGGCTACACCTTC
CASSAISSNYGYTF
>NA|NA|TRBV5-4|TRBJ1-6
TGTGCCAGCAGACCCGGGACATCCAATAATTCACCCCTCCACTTT
CASRPGTSNNSPLHF
>NA|TRBD2|TRBV14|TRBJ2-7
TGTGCCAGCAGCCAACAGACTAGCAGCGAGCAGTACTTC
CASSQQTSSEQYF
>NA|NA|TRBV20-1|TRBJ2-7
TGCAGTGCTAGGGGACTTTACGAGCAGTACTTC
CSARGLYEQYF
>NA|NA|TRBV6-5|TRBJ1-1
TGTGCCAGTCACACAGGGAGTAAGACTGAAGCTTTCTTT
CASHTGSKTEAFF
>few|NA|TRBV30|TRBJ2-1
TGTGCCAGTCTCACTAGTTCGGATGAGCAGTTCTTC
CASLTSSDEQFF
>NA|NA|TRBV7-2|TRBJ2-7
TGTGCCAGCAGCTTAGCAGGCACCTACGAGCAGTACTTC
CASSLAGTYEQYF
>NA|NA|TRBV30|TRBJ1-2
TGTGCCTGGAATGGGTGGGGAAATTCGGTTGGCTACACCTTC
CAWNGWGNSVGYTF
>NA|NA|TRBV5-1|TRBJ1-1
TGCGCCAGCAGCTTGGGTGGGGGCGCGAACACTGAAGCTTTCTTT
CASSLGGGANTEAFF
>NA|NA|TRBV30|TRBJ1-1
TGTGCCTGGAATTGGCTGACTGGGGGCACTGAAGCTTTCTTT
CAWNWLTGGTEAFF
>NA|NA|TRBV7-9|TRBJ1-4
TGTGCCAGCAGCCCCGAGGGCCGGTATAATGAAAAACTGTTTTTT
CASSPEGRYNEKLFF
>few|NA|TRBV15|TRBJ2-1
TGTGCCACCAGCATGGAGGGCCAGGTGTACAATGAGCAGTTCTTC
CATSMEGQVYNEQFF
>NA|NA|TRBV5-1|TRBJ2-6
TGCGCCAGCAGCTTAGATTCTGGGGCCAACGTCCTGACTTTC
CASSLDSGANVLTF
>NA|TRBD1|TRBV4-3|TRBJ1-2
TGCGCCAGCAGCCAAGGACAGGGCGAAGGCTACACCTTC
CASSQGQGEGYTF
>NA|NA|TRBV25-1|TRBJ2-5
TGTGCCAGCAGTGAACGTGGGGAGACCCAGTACTTC
CASSERGETQYF
>few|NA|TRBV6-6|TRBJ2-6
TGTGCCACGGGACCCGGGGCCAACGTCCTGACTTTC
CATGPGANVLTF
>NA|NA|TRBV29-1|TRBJ2-2
TGCAGCGTCCTTGGAAGGGACACCGGGGAGCTGTTTTTT
CSVLGRDTGELFF
>NA|NA|TRBV9|TRBJ1-5
TGTGCCAGCAGCGTGACAGATAATCAGCCCCAGCATTTT
CASSVTDNQPQHF
>many|TRBD1|TRBV29-1|TRBJ1-6
TGCAGCGTTCGGGACAGTTATGATTCACCCCTCCACTTT
CSVRDSYDSPLHF
>NA|NA|TRBV16|TRBJ1-1
TGTGCCAGCAGCCAATTTGAGGGGTTGAACACTGAAGCTTTCTTT
CASSQFEGLNTEAFF
>NA|NA|TRBV7-9|TRBJ2-1
TGTGCCAGCAGCTTGGGTGAGCAGTTCTTC
CASSLGEQFF
>NA|TRBD1|TRBV29-1|TRBJ2-7
TGCAGCGTGGGACAGGCCCACGAGCAGTACTTC
CSVGQAHEQYF
>few|TRBD1|TRBV29-1|TRBJ2-7
TGCAGCGTTGGGCTGACAGGGGTAATAGCCGAGCAGTACTTC
CSVGLTGVIAEQYF
>NA|TRBD2|TRBV5-4|TRBJ2-1
TGTGCCAGCAGCTCTGGACTAGCGGGGAAGGTGAATGAGCAGTTCTTC
CASSSGLAGKVNEQFF
>NA|TRBD1|TRBV30|TRBJ2-1
TGTGCCTGGTTTACAGGGGTTAGCTACAATGAGCAGTTCTTC
CAWFTGVSYNEQFF
>NA|NA|TRBV9|TRBJ2-4
TGTGCCAGCAGCGGCGGGACCAACATAGCCAAAAACATTCAGTACTTC
CASSGGTNIAKNIQYF
>NA|NA|TRBV29-1|TRBJ2-7
TGCAGCGTTGGCGGTTACTCCTACGAGCAGTACTTC
CSVGGYSYEQYF
>NA|NA|TRBV29-1|TRBJ2-7
TGCAGCGTTGCTATGACGGTTTCCTACGAGCAGTACTTC
CSVAMTVSYEQYF
>NA|NA|TRBV30|TRBJ1-2
TGTGCCTGGAGTGTACTAAGAGGGGCGCCTGGCTATGGCTACACCTTC
CAWSVLRGAPGYGYTF
>few|TRBD1|TRBV7-6|TRBJ2-2
TGTGCCAGCAGTGGACAGGACGTGAACACCGGGGAGCTGTTTTTT
CASSGQDVNTGELFF
>NA|NA|TRBV29-1|TRBJ2-2
TGCAGCGTAGTGGGGTCCGGGGAGCTGTTTTTT
CSVVGSGELFF
>NA|NA|TRBV18|TRBJ1-1
TGTGCCAGCTCACCGGTCCCGACAGTGAACACTGAAGCTTTCTTT
CASSPVPTVNTEAFF
>many|NA|TRBV29-1|TRBJ2-2
TGCAGCGTTAGGGAGGCGACCGGGGAGCTGTTTTTT
CSVREATGELFF
>NA|NA|TRBV25-1|TRBJ1-2
TGTGCCAGCAGCGGCGTAGCTAACTATGGCTACACCTTC
CASSGVANYGYTF
>NA|NA|TRBV5-6|TRBJ1-6
TGTGCCAGCAGCTCAGCCTGGGACGGATATAATTCACCCCTCCACTTT
CASSSAWDGYNSPLHF
>NA|NA|TRBV5-4|TRBJ1-6
TGTGCCAGCACCTCTGGGGCAGATCCCCTCCACTTT
CASTSGADPLHF
>NA|NA|TRBV6-5|TRBJ1-6
TGTGCCAGCAGTCGAACGGAATATAATTCACCCCTCCACTTT
CASSRTEYNSPLHF
>NA|NA|TRBV4-3|TRBJ1-6
TGCGCCAGCAGCCGCTTTCCTGGACGAACGGCGGATAATTCACCCCTCCACTTT
CASSRFPGRTADNSPLHF
>NA|NA|TRBV29-1|TRBJ1-4
TGCAGCGTAACCGGGCGGAATAATGAAAAACTGTTTTTT
CSVTGRNNEKLFF
>NA|NA|TRBV30|TRBJ1-5
TGTGCCTGGAGCCCGGGACTTGAGGGGTCTCAGCCCCAGCATTTT
CAWSPGLEGSQPQHF
>NA|NA|TRBV30|TRBJ2-1
TGTGCCTGGAGTGGGCTGAGCTCCTACAATGAGCAGTTCTTC
CAWSGLSSYNEQFF
>NA|TRBD1|TRBV19|TRBJ2-1
TGTGCCAGTAGTCAAAACCTAGGACAGGGTTTCAATGAGCAGTTCTTC
CASSQNLGQGFNEQFF